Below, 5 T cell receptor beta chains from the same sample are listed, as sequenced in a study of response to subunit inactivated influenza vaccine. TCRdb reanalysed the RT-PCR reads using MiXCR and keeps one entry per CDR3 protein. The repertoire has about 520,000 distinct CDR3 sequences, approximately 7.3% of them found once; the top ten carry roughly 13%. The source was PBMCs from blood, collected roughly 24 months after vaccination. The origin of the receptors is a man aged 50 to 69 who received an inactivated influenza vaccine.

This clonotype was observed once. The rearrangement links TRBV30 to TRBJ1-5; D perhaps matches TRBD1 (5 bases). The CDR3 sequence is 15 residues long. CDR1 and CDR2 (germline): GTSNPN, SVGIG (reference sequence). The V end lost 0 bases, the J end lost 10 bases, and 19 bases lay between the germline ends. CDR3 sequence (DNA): TGTGCCTGGAGTGTACAGTCTGCCGGGGCTCACCCCCAGCATTTT. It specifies CAWSVQSAGAHPQHF.

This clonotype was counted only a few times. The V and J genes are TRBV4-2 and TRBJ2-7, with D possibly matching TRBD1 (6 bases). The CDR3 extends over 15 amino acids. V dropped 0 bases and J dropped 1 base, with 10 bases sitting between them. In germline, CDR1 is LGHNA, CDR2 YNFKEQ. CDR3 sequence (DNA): TGTGCCAGCAGCCAAGATGGTACAGGGTCCTACGAGCAGTACTTC. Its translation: CASSQDGTGSYEQYF.

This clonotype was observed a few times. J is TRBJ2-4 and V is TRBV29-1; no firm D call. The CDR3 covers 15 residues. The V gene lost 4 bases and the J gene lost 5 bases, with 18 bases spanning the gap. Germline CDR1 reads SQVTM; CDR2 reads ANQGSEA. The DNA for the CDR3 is TGCAGCGTTGGAGGAAGGGCCGGAATGGAAAACATTCAGTACTTC. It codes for CSVGGRAGMENIQYF.

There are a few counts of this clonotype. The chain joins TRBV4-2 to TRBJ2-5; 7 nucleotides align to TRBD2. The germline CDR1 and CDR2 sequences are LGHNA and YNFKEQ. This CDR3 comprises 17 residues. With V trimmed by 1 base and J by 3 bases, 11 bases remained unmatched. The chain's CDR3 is CASSQVSRRGGEETQYF. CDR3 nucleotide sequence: TGTGCCAGCAGCCAAGTGTCCCGCCGCGGGGGAGAAGAGACCCAGTACTTC.

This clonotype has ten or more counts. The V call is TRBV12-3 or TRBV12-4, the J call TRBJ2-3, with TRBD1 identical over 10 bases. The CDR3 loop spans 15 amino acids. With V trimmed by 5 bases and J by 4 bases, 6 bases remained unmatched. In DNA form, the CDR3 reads TGTGCCAGCAGTGGACCGGGACAGGGGTCAGATACGCAGTATTTT. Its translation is CASSGPGQGSDTQYF.